The 31 T cell receptor beta chains below all came from one sample that was sequenced in a study of cytotoxic CD8 clonotypes in ibrutinib-treated CLL. This table comes from immunoSEQ multiplex PCR, and its TCRdb copy is limited to in-frame clones, with some not included. The sample records 250,000 to 350,000 clones, about 72% being singletons. Here the sequenced sample was PBMCs, taken at disease progression, from a patient treated with ibrutinib. The origin of the receptors is a human donor with chronic lymphocytic leukemia.

This clone was found once. The genes are TRBV25-1 and TRBJ2-3; TRBD1 aligns across 7 bases. The germline V gene encodes CDR1 MGHDK and CDR2 SYGVNS. The junction had 7 bases not matched to a gene; V was cut back by 4 bases and J by 6 bases. This CDR3 comprises 14 residues. The CDR3 sequence: CASSVAGGADTQYF. The CDR3, as DNA: TGTGCCAGCAGTGTGGCAGGGGGTGCGGATACGCAGTATTTT.

The J gene is TRBJ1-4, the V gene TRBV6-5, with D possibly being TRBD1 (5 bases). This CDR3 has 13 amino acids. The germline V gene has CDR1 MNHEY and CDR2 SVGAGI. The ends were cut back, 4 bases at V and 8 bases at J, with 11 bases in the middle. This chain's CDR3 is CASSLSRDEKLFF. The DNA for the CDR3 is TGTGCCAGCAGTTTGTCCAGGGACGAAAAACTGTTTTTT.

This clone was seen just once. The chain carries TRBV10-2 and TRBJ1-5, with a possible D match to TRBD1 (5 bases). CDR1 WSHSY and CDR2 SAAADI come from the germline V gene. Trimming pared 0 bases from V and 4 bases from J, leaving 10 bases between. CDR3 size: 15 residues. CDR3 DNA: TGCGCCAGCAGTGAGTCGCGGGGGGAAAATCAGCCCCAGCATTTT. This translates into CASSESRGENQPQHF.

This clone has only a few counts. For the CDR3, the DNA is TGTGCCAGCAGGCGGGACACAGATACGCAGTATTTT. Encoded protein: CASRRDTDTQYF. The chain carries TRBV28 and TRBJ2-3, with D maybe TRBD2 (6 bases). Germline V CDR1 and CDR2: MDHEN, SYDVKM. The CDR3 runs 12 residues. Trimming removed 6 bases at V and 2 bases at J, with 6 bases between.

The V gene is TRBV4-3, the J gene TRBJ2-1; TRBD1 matches 8 bases. Germline CDR1 is LGHNA and CDR2 is YSLEER. The junction had 5 bases not matched to a gene; V was cut back by 4 bases and J by 9 bases. The CDR3 length is 13 residues. CDR3 bases: TGCGCCAGCAGCCTCGCAGGGGGCGTTGAGCAGTTCTTC. Protein sequence: CASSLAGGVEQFF.

The table lists this clone with a few counts. The junction does not match germline at one end; this may be a read error. The V and J genes are TRBV2 and TRBJ2-3; no definite D call. CDR3 length equals 12 residues. Germline V CDR1 and CDR2: SNHLY, FYNNEI. The CDR3 DNA follows: TGTGCCAGCAATGAATGGACAGATACGCAGTATTTT. As protein: CASNEWTDTQYF. The entire variable domain, with the rest obtained from reference TRBV2 and TRBJ2-3, is as follows: EPEVTQTPSHQVTQMGQEVILRCVPISNHLYFYWYRQILGQKVEFLVSFYNNEISEKSEIFDDQFSVERPDGSNFTLKIRSTKLEDSAMYFCASNEWTDTQYFGPGTRLTVL.

The chain has TRBV29-1 and TRBJ2-5; TRBD1 agrees at 7 bases. There are 14 residues in the CDR3. Losses at the gene ends were 4 bases for V and 1 base for J; bases not matched to a gene: 6. Germline V lookup: CDR1 SQVTM, CDR2 ANQGSEA. The CDR3 coding sequence is TGCAGCGTTGCGGGACAGCGTAGCCAAGAGACCCAGTACTTC. It encodes CSVAGQRSQETQYF.

The genes are TRBV6-4 and TRBJ2-2, with D unresolved. CDR1 MRHNA and CDR2 SNTAGT come from the germline V gene. With 3 bases removed from V and 5 bases from J, the gap between germline ends came to 13 bases. There are 15 residues in the CDR3. CDR3: CASSEEGIETGELFF. The CDR3 nucleotides are TGTGCCAGCAGTGAAGAAGGGATTGAGACCGGGGAGCTGTTTTTT.

The V and J genes are TRBV5-1 and TRBJ2-3; D possibly matches TRBD1 or TRBD2 (6 bases each). V lost 0 bases and J lost 5, with 13 bases in between. The CDR3 length is 15 residues. Germline V gene data show CDR1 as SGHRS and CDR2 as YFSETQ. DNA of the CDR3: TGCGCCAGCAGCTTGGAAGGGGGGCCGGGAGATACGCAGTATTTT. It specifies CASSLEGGPGDTQYF. The full variable domain, completed using reference TRBV5-1 and TRBJ2-3, is KAGVTQTPRYLIKTRGQQVTLSCSPISGHRSVSWYQQTPGQGLQFLFEYFSETQRNKGNFPGRFSGRQFSNSRSEMNVSTLELGDSALYLCASSLEGGPGDTQYFGPGTRLTVL.

The chain carries TRBV29-1 and TRBJ2-5, with D perhaps TRBD2 (5 bases). V gave up 3 bases and J gave up 4 bases, with 9 bases separating them. This CDR3 has 12 amino acids. Germline loops: CDR1 SQVTM, CDR2 ANQGSEA. CDR3 loop: CSVERESETQYF. Here the CDR3 DNA reads TGCAGCGTTGAGAGGGAGTCAGAGACCCAGTACTTC.

This clone showed up just a few times. The sample carries other DNA sequences with the same CDR3. The chain has TRBV29-1 and TRBJ1-1, with unresolved D. Trimming took off 4 bases at V and 0 bases at J, with 3 bases between the two ends. The CDR3 spans 11 residues. Germline V CDR1 and CDR2: SQVTM, ANQGSEA. The CDR3 here is CSVAVNTEAFF. CDR3 DNA sequence: TGCAGCGTTGCTGTGAACACTGAAGCTTTCTTT.

This clone was recorded at least ten times. The CDR3 is CASSPGTDTQYF. In nucleotides, the CDR3 is TGCGCCAGCAGCCCGGGGACAGATACGCAGTATTTT. The genes are TRBV5-1 and TRBJ2-3, with a weak D call TRBD2 (5 bases). The germline V gene has CDR1 SGHRS and CDR2 YFSETQ. The CDR3 loop spans 12 amino acids. V was pared by 4 bases and J by 3 bases, with 6 bases between.

This clone was counted a few times. The rearrangement uses TRBV9 and TRBJ1-2; D not certain. Per the germline V gene, CDR1 is SGDLS and CDR2 is YYNGEE. CDR3 length: 13 residues. V lost 0 bases and J lost 1, with 4 bases in between. The DNA for the CDR3 is TGTGCCAGCAGCGTAGCCGATAACTATGGCTACACCTTC. It yields the protein CASSVADNYGYTF.

The J gene is TRBJ2-2, the V gene TRBV5-1; 7 nucleotides align to TRBD1. The germline CDR1 and CDR2 sequences are SGHRS and YFSETQ. The CDR3 extends over 15 amino acids. The junction had 3 bases not matched to a gene; V was cut back by 4 bases and J by 0 bases. The CDR3 protein is CASSTGTANTGELFF. The CDR3 nucleotides are TGCGCCAGCAGCACCGGGACAGCGAACACCGGGGAGCTGTTTTTT.

V is TRBV28 and J is TRBJ1-2; 7 positions agree with TRBD1. J gave up 5 bases and V 7 bases, and 10 bases lay outside the gene matches. The V gene's germline CDR1 is MDHEN and CDR2 SYDVKM. The CDR3 runs 14 residues. CDR3 in DNA: TGTGCCAGCAAATTGACAGGGACGAGGTATGGCTACACCTTC. Translation: CASKLTGTRYGYTF.

V usage is TRBV28 and J usage is TRBJ2-5, with D unresolved. The CDR3 sequence is 12 residues long. Trimming shortened V by 6 bases and J by 4 bases, and 9 bases separated the two germline ends. Germline values: CDR1 MDHEN, CDR2 SYDVKM. CDR3 residues: CASRTGRETQYF. DNA of the CDR3: TGTGCCAGCAGAACGGGCCGAGAGACCCAGTACTTC.

This clone was detected only a few times. The chain combines TRBV5-4 with TRBJ2-7, with TRBD2 matching over 12 bases. Germline trimming cut 0 bases from V and 2 bases from J; bases unmatched to any gene: 6. This CDR3 contains 17 residues. Looked up from germline, CDR1 is SGHNT and CDR2 is YYREEE (reference sequence). The CDR3 DNA is TGTGCCAGCAGCTTGGGACTAGCGGGAGAGCGGGCCTACGAGCAGTACTTC. Protein sequence: CASSLGLAGERAYEQYF.

The CDR3 DNA follows: TGTGCCAGCAGCAATCGTCACAGGGAGAACAGCCACGAGCAGTACTTC. Translating gives CASSNRHRENSHEQYF. The chain carries TRBV7-9 and TRBJ2-7; possible D gene TRBD1, 6 bases. V was trimmed by 5 bases and J by 5 bases, leaving 22 bases between them. This CDR3 is built from 16 residues. CDR1 and CDR2 (germline): SEHNR, FQNEAQ (reference sequence).

This clone was found a few times. The chain carries TRBV29-1 and TRBJ1-2; TRBD1 is a possible D gene (6 bases). The V gene's germline CDR1 is SQVTM and CDR2 ANQGSEA. This CDR3 has 13 residues. V lost 5 bases and J 0 bases, leaving 10 bases between the germline ends. This CDR3 is CSVRWTANYGYTF. CDR3 coding DNA: TGCAGCGTTCGTTGGACAGCTAACTATGGCTACACCTTC. The complete variable domain, with remaining parts taken from reference TRBV29-1 and TRBJ1-2, reads SAVISQKPSRDICQRGTSLTIQCQVDSQVTMMFWYRQQPGQSLTLIATANQGSEATYESGFVIDKFPISRPNLTFSTLTVSNMSPEDSSIYLCSVRWTANYGYTFGSGTRLTVV.

The genes are TRBV7-2 and TRBJ1-1; no definite D call. CDR3 size: 15 residues. V lost 7 bases to trimming and J lost 3 bases, with 18 bases between them. Germline CDR1 and CDR2: SGHTA and FQGNSA. The CDR3 protein is CASKINAGTHTEAFF. For the CDR3, the DNA is TGTGCCAGCAAGATAAATGCCGGCACACACACTGAAGCTTTCTTT.

This clone was seen once. This chain uses TRBV19 with TRBJ2-6; D is undetermined. V lost 5 bases to trimming and J lost 0 bases, with 14 bases between them. Germline CDR1 and CDR2: LNHDA and SQIVND (reference sequence). This CDR3 is 17 amino acids long. This CDR3 is CASSPRTFYSGANVLTF. The CDR3 coding sequence is TGTGCCAGTAGTCCAAGGACCTTCTACTCTGGGGCCAACGTCCTGACTTTC.

This chain uses TRBV7-3 with TRBJ2-3; 10 bases map to TRBD2. V lost 3 bases, J lost 1 base, and 7 bases stayed unmatched. Germline V gene data show CDR1 as SGHTA and CDR2 as FQGTGA. This CDR3 is 17 amino acids long. CDR3 in amino acids: CASSFGTGTSGTDTQYF. CDR3 nucleotides: TGTGCCAGCAGCTTTGGCACCGGGACTAGCGGCACAGATACGCAGTATTTT. Variable domain in full (rest from reference TRBV7-3 and TRBJ2-3): GAGVSQTPSNKVTEKGKYVELRCDPISGHTALYWYRQSLGQGPEFLIYFQGTGAADDSGLPNDRFFAVRPEGSVSTLKIQRTERGDSAVYLCASSFGTGTSGTDTQYFGPGTRLTVL.

This clone was observed a few times. V usage is TRBV27 and J usage is TRBJ2-7; the D gene is possibly TRBD1 (6 bases). This CDR3 spans 11 amino acids. CDR1 and CDR2 from the germline V gene are MNHEY and SMNVEV (reference sequence). V shed 4 bases and J shed 7 bases, with 8 bases lying between them. The CDR3 region has the DNA TGTGCCAGCAGTTCAACAGGGGAGCAGTACTTC. The encoded protein is CASSSTGEQYF.

V usage is TRBV4-3 and J usage is TRBJ2-3; D unclear. This CDR3 has 16 residues. Germline CDR1 LGHNA, CDR2 YSLEER. Between the trimmed V and J ends, which lost 2 bases and 7 bases, there was a span of 19 bases. CDR3 protein: CASSQQASPAFYTQYF. DNA of the CDR3: TGCGCCAGCAGCCAACAAGCCAGTCCCGCCTTTTATACGCAGTATTTT.

This clone has a single count. The chain joins TRBV15 to TRBJ2-7, with 10 bases fitting TRBD1. Per germline, CDR1 LNHNV and CDR2 YYDKDF (reference sequence). The CDR3 spans 16 residues. With 0 bases clipped from V and 1 base from J, the junction kept 3 bases outside the gene matches. CDR3 residues: CATSRDPGQGSYEQYF. The CDR3 nucleotides are TGTGCCACCAGCAGAGATCCGGGACAGGGGTCCTACGAGCAGTACTTC.

The gene calls are TRBV4-1 and TRBJ2-5; no clear D. V was clipped by 0 bases and J by 1 base, with 9 bases between them. Germline V CDR1 and CDR2: MGHRA, YSYEKL. The CDR3 is 15 residues long. CDR3 DNA sequence: TGCGCCAGCAGCCAAGAAAGAACAGTCCAAGAGACCCAGTACTTC. Amino acid sequence: CASSQERTVQETQYF.

The chain uses TRBV5-4 and TRBJ1-3; TRBD1 might be the D (6 bases). CDR3 length: 15 amino acids. The germline CDR1 and CDR2 sequences are SGHNT and YYREEE (reference sequence). V dropped 1 base and J dropped 0 bases, with 8 bases sitting between them. The CDR3 sequence: CASSLRGGSGNTIYF. Here the CDR3 DNA reads TGTGCCAGCAGCTTGAGGGGGGGCTCTGGAAACACCATATATTTT.

The chain employs TRBV29-1 and TRBJ1-5, with 9 bases lining up with TRBD1. Unmatched junction bases numbered 5, after V lost 6 bases and J lost 2 bases. The CDR3 sequence is 14 residues long. Germline-derived CDR1 and CDR2 are SQVTM and ANQGSEA. The CDR3 reads CSVGDRVGNQPQHF. In nucleotides, the CDR3 is TGCAGCGTGGGGGACAGGGTCGGCAATCAGCCCCAGCATTTT.

This clone occurred a few times. The CDR3 coding sequence is TGTGCCAGCAGCCCCGACAGTTCCTCCTACGAGCAGTACTTC. This codes for CASSPDSSSYEQYF. This chain joins TRBV6-5 and TRBJ2-7; D is possibly TRBD1 (5 bases). The germline V gene encodes CDR1 MNHEY and CDR2 SVGAGI. Trimming took off 6 bases at V and 0 bases at J, with 12 bases between the two ends. CDR3 size: 14 residues.

The V and J genes are TRBV6-5 and TRBJ1-2; tentative D call: TRBD1 (5 bases). This CDR3 comprises 13 residues. Germline CDR1 is MNHEY and CDR2 is SVGAGI. V was cut by 3 bases and J by 8 bases, with 13 bases left in between. The DNA of the CDR3 is TGTGCCAGCAGTTATGGCTCCAGGGCCGGCTACACCTTC. Its translation is CASSYGSRAGYTF.

The chain is built from TRBV5-6 and TRBJ2-3; D ambiguous. In germline, CDR1 is SGHDT, CDR2 YYEEEE. Deletions cut 1 base from V and 2 bases from J, with 8 bases between. The CDR3 length is 14 residues. The CDR3 loop reads CASSLIWATDTQYF. CDR3 nucleotides: TGTGCCAGCAGCTTGATCTGGGCCACAGATACGCAGTATTTT.